The next 17 T cell receptor beta chains were all read from a single sample in a study of CD8 T cells in ankylosing spondylitis. TCRdb ran MiXCR on the 5' RACE reads and lists one entry per CDR3 protein. The sample holds 350,000 to 400,000 distinct CDR3 sequences, 20% to 25% seen once. The specimen sequenced was blood, either unsorted or a sorted T cell fraction (not recorded which). The receptor set was obtained from a male donor with ankylosing spondylitis or in good health (not recorded which).

A few counts support this clonotype. The chain is built from TRBV15 and TRBJ2-7; perhaps TRBD1 as D (5 bases). Germline assignment: CDR1 LNHNV and CDR2 YYDKDF (reference sequence). V lost 3 bases and J lost 1, with 7 bases in between. CDR3 length equals 13 residues. The CDR3 bases are TGTGCCACCAGCAGCAGGGATTCCTACGAGCAGTACTTC. Its protein product is CATSSRDSYEQYF.

This clonotype was observed at least ten times. The rearrangement links TRBV5-1 to TRBJ1-2; 7 bases are shared with TRBD1. Germline lookup yields CDR1 SGHRS and CDR2 YFSETQ. This CDR3 is built from 12 residues. The V gene end was trimmed by 9 bases and the J gene end by 4 bases; junction bases not matched to a gene: 6. The CDR3 sequence is CANNRDSYGYTF. The CDR3 region has the DNA TGCGCCAACAACCGGGACAGCTATGGCTACACCTTC.

This chain links TRBV11-2 with TRBJ2-7, with 7 bases aligning to TRBD1. Germline CDR1 reads SGHAT; CDR2 reads FQNNGV. This CDR3 contains 15 residues. With V trimmed by 4 bases and J by 1 base, 7 bases remained unmatched. The CDR3 sequence: CASSYPGQRSYEQYF. Here the CDR3 DNA reads TGTGCCAGCAGCTATCCGGGACAGAGATCCTACGAGCAGTACTTC.

This clonotype turned up a few times. The V and J genes are TRBV6-5 and TRBJ1-1, with D possibly being TRBD1 (5 bases). Trimming removed 1 base from V and 5 bases from J, with 11 bases in between. CDR1 is MNHEY and CDR2 is SVGAGI in the germline V gene. The CDR3 runs to 14 residues. The CDR3 protein is CASSYYGGGTEAFF. DNA for the CDR3: TGTGCCAGCAGTTACTACGGGGGGGGAACTGAAGCTTTCTTT.

CDR3 protein: CSARDLARASTDTQYF. The CDR3 nucleotides are TGCAGTGCTAGAGATCTGGCGAGAGCTAGCACAGATACGCAGTATTTT. The chain employs TRBV20-1 and TRBJ2-3; no clear D gene. Trimming took off 0 bases at V and 0 bases at J, with 13 bases between the two ends. The V gene's germline CDR1 is DFQATT and CDR2 SNEGSKA (reference sequence). There are 16 residues in the CDR3.

In its sample, this clonotype was seen a few times. The chain is built from TRBV12-5 and TRBJ2-1; possibly TRBD2 for D (5 bases). CDR1 and CDR2 from the germline V gene are LGHNT and FRNRAP. The CDR3 is 15 amino acids. Trimming stripped 5 bases from V and 3 bases from J, with 14 bases between. CDR3 amino acids: CASGNGESDYNEQFF. CDR3 bases: TGTGCTAGTGGTAACGGGGAATCAGACTACAATGAGCAGTTCTTC.

DNA of the CDR3: TGTGCCAGCAGCTCCCTACTCCTCCTGGGTCAGGAGACCCAGTACTTC. This sequence encodes CASSSLLLLGQETQYF. J is TRBJ2-5 and V is TRBV7-2; D not certain. The CDR3 is made up of 16 amino acids. Trimming left V 4 bases short and J 5 bases short, with 20 bases between. Per the germline V gene, CDR1 is SGHTA and CDR2 is FQGNSA.

This clonotype was counted ten times or more. This chain links TRBV15 with TRBJ1-2; TRBD1 agrees at 7 bases. Trimming took 5 bases from V and 4 from J; bases not matched to a gene: 7. From germline, CDR1 is LNHNV and CDR2 YYDKDF (reference sequence). The CDR3 extends over 14 amino acids. DNA of the CDR3: TGTGCCACCAGCTACGACAGGGCAAGCTATGGCTACACCTTC. It yields the protein CATSYDRASYGYTF. Full variable domain (remainder filled in from reference TRBV15 and TRBJ1-2): DAMVIQNPRYQVTQFGKPVTLSCSQTLNHNVMYWYQQKSSQAPKLLFHYYDKDFNNEADTPDNFQSRRPNTSFCFLDIRSPGLGDTAMYLCATSYDRASYGYTFGSGTRLTVV.

The genes are TRBV27 and TRBJ1-1; D remains unclear. Trimming stripped 0 bases from V and 5 bases from J, with 7 bases between. Germline loops: CDR1 MNHEY, CDR2 SMNVEV (reference sequence). The CDR3 loop spans 13 amino acids. DNA for the CDR3: TGTGCCAGCAGTTTATCGCAGTCTACTGAAGCTTTCTTT. Its translation is CASSLSQSTEAFF.

The sample holds many counts of this clonotype. This chain joins TRBV28 and TRBJ2-7; unclear D gene. Per germline, CDR1 MDHEN and CDR2 SYDVKM. The CDR3 length is 12 residues. Trimming stripped 3 bases from V and 3 bases from J, with 6 bases between. The CDR3 region is CASSFESYEQYF. CDR3 coding DNA: TGTGCCAGCAGTTTCGAGAGCTACGAGCAGTACTTC.

This clonotype was picked up a small number of times. The chain is built from TRBV5-1 and TRBJ1-1; TRBD1 is a possible D gene (6 bases). The length of the CDR3 is 14 residues. V dropped 2 bases and J dropped 1 base, with 9 bases sitting between them. The germline CDR1 and CDR2 sequences are SGHRS and YFSETQ. The CDR3 DNA follows: TGCGCCAGCAGCTTCATGACAGGGAACACTGAAGCTTTCTTT. Its protein is CASSFMTGNTEAFF.

Only a few counts were recorded for this clonotype. The chain uses TRBV7-6 and TRBJ2-7; 10 bases line up with TRBD1. The V and J ends lost 6 bases and 1 base, in that order; junction bases with no gene match: 6. This CDR3 spans 15 amino acids. Germline CDR1 reads SGHVS; CDR2 reads FNYEAQ. Here the CDR3 reads CASSPWTGGSYEQYF. The DNA of the CDR3 is TGTGCCAGCAGTCCATGGACAGGGGGATCCTACGAGCAGTACTTC.

The sample holds a few counts of this clonotype. V is TRBV20-1 and J is TRBJ2-7, with 8 bases fitting TRBD1. The V and J ends lost 1 base and 2 bases, in that order; junction bases with no gene match: 4. The CDR3 consists of 14 residues. Germline V lookup: CDR1 DFQATT, CDR2 SNEGSKA (reference sequence). The CDR3 DNA reads TGCAGTGCTAGAGTACAGGGGGAGACCTACGAGCAGTACTTC. It specifies CSARVQGETYEQYF.

V usage is TRBV2 and J usage is TRBJ1-5; D call uncertain. The CDR3 is made up of 15 amino acids. V lost 7 bases and J lost 4, with 17 bases in between. Germline CDR1 reads SNHLY; CDR2 reads FYNNEI. CDR3 sequence: CASTPRGSQNQPQHF. The CDR3 DNA follows: TGTGCCAGCACCCCGCGGGGTAGCCAGAATCAGCCCCAGCATTTT. The whole variable domain, remainder taken from reference TRBV2 and TRBJ1-5, is EPEVTQTPSHQVTQMGQEVILRCVPISNHLYFYWYRQILGQKVEFLVSFYNNEISEKSEIFDDQFSVERPDGSNFTLKIRSTKLEDSAMYFCASTPRGSQNQPQHFGDGTRLSIL.

Only a few counts were recorded for this clonotype. The chain links TRBV4-1 to TRBJ1-2; perhaps TRBD1 as D (6 bases). V gave up 3 bases and J gave up 4 bases, with 12 bases separating them. Germline assignment: CDR1 MGHRA and CDR2 YSYEKL. This CDR3 comprises 14 residues. The CDR3 reads CASSQDTGSYGYTF. The CDR3 DNA reads as TGCGCCAGCAGCCAGGACACAGGGTCCTATGGCTACACCTTC.

This sequence joins TRBV27 and TRBJ2-1, with D possibly TRBD1 on 5 matching bases. V lost 0 bases, J lost 0 bases, and 12 bases lay in between. Germline CDR1 MNHEY, CDR2 SMNVEV (reference sequence). CDR3 length: 17 residues. CDR3 DNA: TGTGCCAGCAGTTTATCTGGGGCGGCAGCCTCCTACAATGAGCAGTTCTTC. This sequence encodes CASSLSGAAASYNEQFF.

V and J are TRBV20-1 and TRBJ2-1, with TRBD2 matching over 12 bases. The CDR3 runs 16 residues. Germline-derived CDR1 and CDR2 are DFQATT and SNEGSKA (reference sequence). The trim removed 0 bases at V and 4 bases at J, leaving 4 bases unmatched. This CDR3 is CSARDTSGGIYNEQFF. The CDR3 coding sequence is TGCAGTGCTAGAGATACTAGCGGGGGGATTTACAATGAGCAGTTCTTC.